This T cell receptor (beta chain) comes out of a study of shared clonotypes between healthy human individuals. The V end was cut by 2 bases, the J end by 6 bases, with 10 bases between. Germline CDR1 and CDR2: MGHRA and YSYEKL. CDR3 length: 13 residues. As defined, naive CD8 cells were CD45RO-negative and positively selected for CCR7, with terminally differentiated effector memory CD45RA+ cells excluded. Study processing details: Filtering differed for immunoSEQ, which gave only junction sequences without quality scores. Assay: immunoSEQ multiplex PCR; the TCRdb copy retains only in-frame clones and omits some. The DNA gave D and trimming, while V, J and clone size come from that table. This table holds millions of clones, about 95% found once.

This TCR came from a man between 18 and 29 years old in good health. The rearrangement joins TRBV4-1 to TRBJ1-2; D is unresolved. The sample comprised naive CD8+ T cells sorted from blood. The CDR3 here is CASSQIAGDGYTF. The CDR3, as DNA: TGCGCCAGCAGCCAAATAGCTGGGGATGGCTACACCTTC.